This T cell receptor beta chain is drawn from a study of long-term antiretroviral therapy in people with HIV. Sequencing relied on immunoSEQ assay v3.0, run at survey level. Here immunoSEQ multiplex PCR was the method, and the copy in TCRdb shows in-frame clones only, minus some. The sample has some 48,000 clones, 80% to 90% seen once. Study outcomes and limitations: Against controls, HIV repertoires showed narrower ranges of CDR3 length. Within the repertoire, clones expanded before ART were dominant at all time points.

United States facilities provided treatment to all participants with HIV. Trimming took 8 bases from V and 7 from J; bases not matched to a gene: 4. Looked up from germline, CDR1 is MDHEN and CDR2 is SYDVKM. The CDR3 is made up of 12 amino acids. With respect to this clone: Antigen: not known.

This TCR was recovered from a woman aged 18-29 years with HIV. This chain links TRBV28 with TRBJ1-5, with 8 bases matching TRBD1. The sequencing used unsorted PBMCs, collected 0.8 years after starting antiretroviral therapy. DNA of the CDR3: TGTGCCAGCGGACAGGGTACCCAGCCCCAGCATTTT. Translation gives CASGQGTQPQHF.